These 30 T cell receptor beta chains came from one sample sequenced in a study of control samples from healthy donors and cancer patients. TCRdb's copy holds only in-frame clones and misses some; the assay was immunoSEQ multiplex PCR. Of roughly 32,000 clones in the sample, 70% to 90% were seen once. The sample consisted of PBMCs. The receptors originated from a woman aged 35 to 49 with lung cancer.

The V gene is TRBV4-2, the J gene TRBJ2-1; either TRBD1 or TRBD2 may fit D (5 bases each). Germline CDR1 and CDR2: LGHNA and YNFKEQ. The CDR3 totals 14 residues. The germline V and J ends were trimmed by 4 bases and 8 bases, with 15 bases remaining between them. The CDR3 nucleotides are TGTGCCAGCAGCCTCACTGAGGGGAGAGATGAGCAGTTCTTC. Translation: CASSLTEGRDEQFF.

The rearrangement uses TRBV28 and TRBJ1-4; D uncertain. CDR1 is MDHEN and CDR2 is SYDVKM in the germline V gene. The V and J ends lost 1 base and 5 bases respectively, with 20 bases between them. The CDR3 loop spans 18 amino acids. Here the CDR3 reads CASSLLSFRAPNNEKLFF. The CDR3 DNA is TGTGCCAGCAGTTTATTAAGTTTCCGGGCTCCCAACAATGAAAAACTGTTTTTT.

V usage is TRBV7-6 and J usage is TRBJ1-3; D is unresolved. Trimming left V 0 bases short and J 3 bases short, with 9 bases between. This CDR3 is 15 amino acids long. CDR1 and CDR2 from the germline V gene are SGHVS and FNYEAQ. Here the CDR3 DNA reads TGTGCCAGCAGCTTAGCAGACGATAATGGAAACACCATATATTTT. Translating it yields CASSLADDNGNTIYF.

V is TRBV7-8 and J is TRBJ1-2; D is unresolved. Germline V gives CDR1 SGHVS, CDR2 FQNEAQ. V was trimmed by 4 bases and J by 3 bases, leaving 12 bases between them. The CDR3 is 14 residues long. The CDR3 nucleotides read TGTGCCAGCAGCTCATCACAAGACTACTATGGCTACACCTTC. Residues: CASSSSQDYYGYTF.

The V and J genes are TRBV6-6 and TRBJ1-1; unclear D gene. The CDR3 runs 14 residues. Germline values: CDR1 MNHNY, CDR2 SVGAGI (reference sequence). V was shortened by 5 bases and J by 1 base, with 11 bases between the two germline ends. In nucleotides, the CDR3 is TGTGCCAGCAGTATCGGGGTGGGGAACACTGAAGCTTTCTTT. This translates into CASSIGVGNTEAFF.

The chain links TRBV11-3 to TRBJ2-7; maybe TRBD1 (6 bases). Germline values: CDR1 SGHNT, CDR2 YENEEA. The CDR3 loop spans 13 amino acids. V lost 9 bases to trimming and J lost 3 bases, with 15 bases between them. The CDR3 loop is CASKQGRNYEQYF. The CDR3 DNA is TGTGCCAGTAAACAGGGAAGAAACTACGAGCAGTACTTC.

The chain's CDR3 is CASRTVSYNEQFF. For the CDR3, the DNA is TGTGCCAGCAGAACAGTCTCCTACAATGAGCAGTTCTTC. The chain has TRBV2 and TRBJ2-1; D is unresolved. CDR3 length: 13 residues. Trimming removed 6 bases from V and 0 bases from J, with 6 bases in between. The germline V gene has CDR1 SNHLY and CDR2 FYNNEI.

The chain recombines TRBV10-3 with TRBJ1-1; TRBD1 aligns across 7 bases. In germline, CDR1 is ENHRY, CDR2 SYGVKD. The J segment lost 5 bases and the V segment lost 3 bases, leaving 9 bases of the junction unmatched. The CDR3 length is 15 residues. The CDR3 DNA is TGTGCCATCAGTGAAAGAAGGGGGCGATGGACTGAAGCTTTCTTT. Translating it yields CAISERRGRWTEAFF.

Concerning this clone: The junction and the germline gene differ at one end; a read error may be behind it. The chain couples TRBV28 to TRBJ2-7, with 7 bases that match TRBD1. The CDR3 covers 12 residues. Per germline, CDR1 MDHEN and CDR2 SYDVKM. The CDR3 nucleotides are TGTGCCAGCAGTCCACCATCCCGGGACAGTAACTTC. Translated: CASSPPSRDSNF. Based on the CDR3 plus reference TRBV28 and TRBJ2-7, the full variable domain is DVKVTQSSRYLVKRTGEKVFLECVQDMDHENMFWYRQDPGLGLRLIYFSYDVKMKEKGDIPEGYSVSREKKERFSLILESASTNQTSMYLCASSPPSRDSNFGPGTRLTVT.

V and J are TRBV5-6 and TRBJ2-3, with D hard to call. In germline, CDR1 is SGHDT, CDR2 YYEEEE. This CDR3 is built from 13 residues. V lost 3 bases to trimming and J lost 6 bases, with 11 bases between them. The CDR3 loop reads CASSSSGYDTQYF. CDR3 in DNA: TGTGCCAGCAGCTCATCAGGTTACGATACGCAGTATTTT. The entire variable domain, with the rest obtained from reference TRBV5-6 and TRBJ2-3, is as follows: DAGVTQSPTHLIKTRGQQVTLRCSPKSGHDTVSWYQQALGQGPQFIFQYYEEEERQRGNFPDRFSGHQFPNYSSELNVNALLLGDSALYLCASSSSGYDTQYFGPGTRLTVL.

The V and J genes are TRBV28 and TRBJ1-6; no clear D gene. The germline V and J ends were trimmed by 5 bases and 3 bases, with 11 bases remaining between them. CDR1 and CDR2 from the germline V gene are MDHEN and SYDVKM. The CDR3 length is 15 residues. CDR3 bases: TGTGCCAGCAGTCCTGGACGGGACTATAATTCACCCCTCCACTTT. Translating gives CASSPGRDYNSPLHF.

This sequence joins TRBV3-1 (or the pseudogene TRBV3-2) and TRBJ2-2; D call uncertain. The V end was cut by 0 bases, the J end by 3 bases, with 8 bases between. Germline lookup yields CDR1 LGHDT and CDR2 YNNKEL (reference sequence). The CDR3 sequence is 15 residues long. CDR3 coding DNA: TGTGCCAGCAGCCAAGACAGGCGCTACACCGGGGAGCTGTTTTTT. It is translated as CASSQDRRYTGELFF.

The chain employs TRBV20-1 and TRBJ2-1; TRBD2 matches at 7 bases. Germline CDR1 is DFQATT and CDR2 is SNEGSKA (reference sequence). The CDR3 has 10 amino acids. The CDR3 protein is CHPGGRRQFF. The CDR3 DNA sequence: TGCCACCCCGGGGGGAGGCGGCAGTTCTTC.

The chain is built from TRBV6-5 and TRBJ1-3, with D uncertain. V was clipped by 2 bases and J by 2 bases, with 7 bases between them. This CDR3 region has 14 residues. Germline values: CDR1 MNHEY, CDR2 SVGAGI. The CDR3 DNA sequence: TGTGCCAGCAGTTACGGGCAGGCTGGAAACACCATATATTTT. Encoded protein: CASSYGQAGNTIYF.

This clone was detected only a few times. The chain joins TRBV5-1 to TRBJ1-4; D is unresolved. Deletions cut 5 bases from V and 6 bases from J, with 14 bases between. Germline-derived CDR1 and CDR2 are SGHRS and YFSETQ. The CDR3 is made up of 14 amino acids. CDR3 protein: CASRFGTVDEKLFF. Here the CDR3 DNA reads TGCGCCAGCAGGTTCGGTACGGTCGATGAAAAACTGTTTTTT.

For the CDR3, the DNA is TGTGCCAGCAGCTGGGTGAACACTGAAGCTTTCTTT. It yields the protein CASSWVNTEAFF. The V gene is TRBV11-1, the J gene TRBJ1-1; D is uncertain. The CDR3 runs 12 residues. CDR1 and CDR2 (germline): SGHAT, FQDESV (reference sequence). The V gene lost 4 bases and the J gene lost 0 bases, with 3 bases spanning the gap.

The chain has TRBV19 and TRBJ1-3; unclear D gene. V was pared by 0 bases and J by 4 bases, with 4 bases between. The CDR3 sequence is 13 residues long. Germline V CDR1 and CDR2: LNHDA, SQIVND (reference sequence). The CDR3: CASSIEFGNTIYF. The CDR3 DNA sequence: TGTGCCAGTAGTATAGAATTCGGAAACACCATATATTTT.

This chain's CDR3 is CASSLVFGNQPQHF. The CDR3 region has the DNA TGTGCCAGCAGCTTGGTTTTCGGGAATCAGCCCCAGCATTTT. The chain has TRBV5-5 and TRBJ1-5; no clear D gene. CDR1 SGHKS and CDR2 YYEKEE come from the germline V gene (reference sequence). The germline V and J ends were trimmed by 0 bases and 4 bases, with 8 bases remaining between them. CDR3 size: 14 residues.

V gene TRBV30 combines with J gene TRBJ2-1, with D maybe TRBD1 (6 bases). V gave up 2 bases and J gave up 4 bases, with 12 bases separating them. This CDR3 region has 14 residues. CDR1 is GTSNPN, CDR2 SVGIG, per germline (reference sequence). The CDR3 spells CAWSPGTLYNEQFF. The CDR3 nucleotides are TGTGCCTGGAGTCCCGGGACACTGTACAATGAGCAGTTCTTC.

The table lists this clone with a count of one. Here the CDR3 DNA reads TGTGCCACCAGCAGAGAGGATACAGAGAATGAAAAACTGTTTTTT. Protein sequence: CATSREDTENEKLFF. J is TRBJ1-4 and V is TRBV15; D remains unclear. CDR3 size: 15 residues. V was pared by 0 bases and J by 5 bases, with 10 bases between. CDR1 and CDR2 (germline): LNHNV, YYDKDF (reference sequence).

The chain is built from TRBV28 and TRBJ1-6; 7 nucleotides agree with TRBD1. This CDR3 region has 14 residues. The J segment lost 9 bases and the V segment lost 5 bases, leaving 7 bases of the junction unmatched. In germline, CDR1 is MDHEN, CDR2 SYDVKM. The DNA of the CDR3 is TGTGCCAGCAGTCTAGACAGGGAGGCTTCACCCCTCCACTTT. It specifies CASSLDREASPLHF.

The CDR3: CASSESGQGINEQFF. The CDR3, as DNA: TGTGCCAGCAGTGAGTCCGGACAGGGGATCAATGAGCAGTTCTTC. The rearrangement joins TRBV6-1 to TRBJ2-1; the match to TRBD1 covers 9 bases. The germline gives CDR1 MNHNS, CDR2 SASEGT. The ends lost 3 bases at V and 6 bases at J; junction bases unmatched: 6. This CDR3 contains 15 residues.

A single count supports this clone. V and J are TRBV6-5 and TRBJ2-7; maybe TRBD1 (6 bases). The CDR3 has 14 residues. V was shortened by 5 bases and J by 3 bases, with 14 bases between the two germline ends. The germline V gene has CDR1 MNHEY and CDR2 SVGAGI. The DNA of the CDR3 is TGTGCCAGCAGTCCCGGGGACATCTACTACGAGCAGTACTTC. The encoded protein is CASSPGDIYYEQYF.

The chain joins TRBV2 to TRBJ1-2; D call uncertain. Germline CDR1 and CDR2: SNHLY and FYNNEI. V gave up 2 bases and J gave up 2 bases, with 6 bases separating them. This CDR3 has 13 amino acids. The CDR3 loop reads CASSERLNYGYTF. As DNA, the CDR3 is TGTGCCAGCAGTGAAAGGCTAAACTATGGCTACACCTTC.

This clone was seen a few times. The chain recombines TRBV10-3 with TRBJ2-1; D not resolved. The ends were cut back, 4 bases at V and 4 bases at J, with 8 bases in the middle. The CDR3 has 13 residues. CDR1 ENHRY and CDR2 SYGVKD come from the germline V gene. CDR3 loop: CAISGLSYNEQFF. The CDR3 nucleotides read TGTGCCATCAGTGGCCTTTCATACAATGAGCAGTTCTTC.

Only a few counts were recorded for this clone. V usage is TRBV19 and J usage is TRBJ1-1; D may be TRBD1 (6 bases). The CDR3 runs 14 residues. Germline V lookup: CDR1 LNHDA, CDR2 SQIVND (reference sequence). V dropped 5 bases and J dropped 6 bases, with 16 bases sitting between them. DNA for the CDR3: TGTGCCAGTAGTTCACCAGGGGTAGGGTCTGAAGCTTTCTTT. It specifies CASSSPGVGSEAFF.

The chain carries TRBV3-1 (or the pseudogene TRBV3-2) and TRBJ2-3; TRBD2 aligns across 8 bases. The CDR3 runs to 15 residues. Germline V gene sequence: CDR1 LGHDT, CDR2 YNNKEL (reference sequence). Trimming took 1 base from V and 6 from J; bases not matched to a gene: 6. This CDR3 reads CASSQATGGIDTQYF. The CDR3 coding sequence is TGTGCCAGCAGCCAAGCGACGGGGGGGATCGATACGCAGTATTTT.

The CDR3 nucleotides are TGTGCCAGCAGTTTACATGACACCGGGGAGCTGTTTTTT. Translating gives CASSLHDTGELFF. The chain uses TRBV12-3 or TRBV12-4 and TRBJ2-2; D unclear. The CDR3 has 13 amino acids. V was pared by 2 bases and J by 3 bases, with 4 bases between.

The V call is TRBV9, the J call TRBJ1-1; TRBD1 might be the D (5 bases). The CDR3 has 14 amino acids. Trimming removed 4 bases from V and 4 bases from J, with 14 bases in between. Germline CDR1 SGDLS, CDR2 YYNGEE. The CDR3 DNA sequence: TGTGCCAGCAGCCCATACACAGACAGCACTGAAGCTTTCTTT. Its protein product is CASSPYTDSTEAFF.

The gene calls are TRBV4-1 and TRBJ1-2; the match to TRBD1 covers 12 bases. CDR1 and CDR2 from the germline V gene are MGHRA and YSYEKL. The junction had 5 bases not matched to a gene; V was cut back by 2 bases and J by 7 bases. CDR3 length: 15 amino acids. Here the CDR3 DNA reads TGCGCCAGCAGCCAATTGGGACAGGGGGCGTCTGGCTACACCTTC. This encodes CASSQLGQGASGYTF.